This is a list of T cell receptor beta chains from one sample in a study of shared clonotypes between healthy human individuals. Clones were read by immunoSEQ multiplex PCR, and TCRdb kept only the in-frame ones, dropping some. The repertoire includes about 2,500,000 clones, around 94% of them detected once, and over 0.12% sits in the top ten. Sequencing input: naive CD4+ T cells sorted from blood. These receptors all come from a man younger than 30 in good health. The CDR3 runs from the conserved cysteine through the conserved F or W. A D gene is named only where the DNA matches it firmly. Size is stated for part of the rows, as once, few or many counts, or as a class when the clone is expanded.

TRBV6-1,TRBJ1-2,-,-,CASSEPMTGHYGYTF,TGTGCCAGCAGTGAGCCCATGACGGGCCACTATGGCTACACCTTC
TRBV5-1,TRBJ1-2,-,-,CASSFRVDYGYTF,TGCGCCAGCAGCTTCAGGGTGGACTATGGCTACACCTTC
TRBV18,TRBJ2-7,TRBD1,-,CASSPDRGAYEQYF,TGTGCCAGCTCACCCGACAGGGGGGCCTACGAGCAGTACTTC
TRBV7-9,TRBJ2-3,TRBD2,-,CASTRPGEGLGTDTQYF,TGTGCCAGCACCCGACCCGGGGAGGGCCTTGGCACAGATACGCAGTATTTT
TRBV5-6,TRBJ1-1,TRBD1,once,CASRLGSGQGAKSTEAFF,TGTGCCAGCAGGTTGGGGTCGGGACAGGGGGCGAAGAGCACTGAAGCTTTCTTT
TRBV2,TRBJ1-1,TRBD1,-,CASSREGQGVIRTEAFF,TGTGCCAGCAGTAGGGAAGGACAGGGGGTGATAAGGACTGAAGCTTTCTTT
TRBV10-3,TRBJ2-3,-,-,CAISRVTDTQYF,TGTGCCATCAGTCGCGTCACAGATACGCAGTATTTT
TRBV12-5,TRBJ1-5,TRBD1,-,CASGLAGQVNNQPQHF,TGTGCTAGTGGTTTGGCGGGACAGGTAAACAATCAGCCCCAGCATTTT
TRBV14,TRBJ1-5,TRBD1,few,CARIRDRGVQPQHF,TGTGCCAGAATCCGGGACAGGGGGGTTCAGCCCCAGCATTTT
TRBV28,TRBJ1-1,TRBD1,-,CATPGQGGEAFF,TGTGCCACTCCGGGACAGGGTGGTGAAGCTTTCTTT
TRBV30,TRBJ2-7,-,-,CAWSEGLRGYEQYF,TGTGCCTGGAGTGAGGGGCTTCGGGGCTACGAGCAGTACTTC
TRBV21-1,TRBJ2-5,-,once,CASSPHWTSGVETQYF,TGTGCCAGCAGCCCCCATTGGACCAGCGGGGTTGAGACCCAGTACTTC
TRBV5-1,TRBJ1-4,TRBD1,-,CASSGGQNNEKLFF,TGCGCCAGCAGCGGGGGACAGAATAATGAAAAACTGTTTTTT
TRBV7-9,TRBJ2-7,TRBD1,few,CASSLAGTGVLQEQYF,TGTGCCAGCAGCTTAGCCGGGACAGGGGTATTGCAGGAGCAGTACTTC
TRBV5-1,TRBJ2-1,-,once,CASRRSSYNEQFF,TGCGCCAGCAGGCGGTCTTCCTACAATGAGCAGTTCTTC
TRBV7-9,TRBJ2-7,TRBD1,-,CASSLGTGGIYEQYF,TGTGCCAGCAGCTTAGGAACAGGGGGCATATACGAGCAGTACTTC
TRBV6-5,TRBJ2-5,-,once,CASSYGGLRGTQYF,TGTGCCAGCAGTTACGGGGGTTTGCGAGGGACCCAGTACTTC
TRBV5-1,TRBJ2-1,-,-,CASSLEGAGYNEQFF,TGCGCCAGCAGCTTGGAAGGGGCCGGCTACAATGAGCAGTTCTTC
TRBV5-1,TRBJ2-7,TRBD1,-,CASSKGQGSYEQYF,TGCGCCAGCAGCAAAGGACAGGGGTCGTACGAGCAGTACTTC
TRBV5-8,TRBJ1-5,-,once,CASSFWAVNQPQHF,TGTGCCAGCAGCTTTTGGGCGGTCAATCAGCCCCAGCATTTT
TRBV6-1,TRBJ1-6,-,-,CASSESHIGSPLHF,TGTGCCAGCAGTGAATCCCATATCGGTTCACCCCTCCACTTT
TRBV18,TRBJ2-5,-,-,CASSPPGLWETQYF,TGTGCCAGCTCACCTCCGGGACTCTGGGAGACCCAGTACTTC
TRBV4-1,TRBJ1-2,-,-,CASSQDTSYGYTF,TGCGCCAGCAGCCAAGACACCAGCTATGGCTACACCTTC
TRBV7-2,TRBJ1-1,-,-,CASSLAFSGTEAFF,TGTGCCAGCAGCTTAGCTTTCTCAGGGACTGAAGCTTTCTTT
TRBV5-6,TRBJ2-3,-,once,CASSLSSPDTQYF,TGTGCCAGCAGCTTATCAAGTCCAGATACGCAGTATTTT
TRBV4-1,TRBJ2-1,-,once,CASSQDPNSLEQFF,TGCGCCAGCAGCCAAGATCCCAACAGCTTGGAGCAGTTCTTC
TRBV11-2,TRBJ2-7,TRBD1,once,CASGPLTGAYEQYF,TGTGCCAGTGGCCCCTTGACAGGGGCCTACGAGCAGTACTTC
TRBV11-2,TRBJ2-1,-,-,CASSWGLLAYNEQFF,TGTGCCAGCAGCTGGGGACTTTTAGCCTACAATGAGCAGTTCTTC
TRBV29-1,TRBJ2-5,-,-,CSVEDPGSEVETQYF,TGCAGCGTTGAAGATCCCGGGAGCGAAGTAGAGACCCAGTACTTC
TRBV7-2,TRBJ1-2,TRBD1,-,CASSSRSGTGGYGYTF,TGTGCCAGCAGCTCGCGCTCTGGGACAGGGGGCTATGGCTACACCTTC
TRBV5-8,TRBJ1-5,TRBD1,-,CASSPGQGVPSNQPQHF,TGTGCCAGCAGCCCGGGACAGGGGGTCCCAAGCAATCAGCCCCAGCATTTT
TRBV7-9,TRBJ1-1,-,few,CASSRLGTNEAFF,TGTGCCAGCAGTCGGCTTGGAACTAACGAAGCTTTCTTT
TRBV6-4,TRBJ2-3,TRBD1,once,CASSRTGRKGTDTQYF,TGTGCCAGCAGCAGGACAGGGAGAAAGGGAACAGATACGCAGTATTTT
TRBV19,TRBJ2-7,-,-,CASSIETAYEQYF,TGTGCCAGTAGTATCGAGACAGCCTACGAGCAGTACTTC
TRBV7-2,TRBJ2-5,-,-,CASSLLGFWGVSQETQYF,TGTGCCAGCAGCTTATTAGGTTTTTGGGGAGTCTCTCAAGAGACCCAGTACTTC
TRBV28,TRBJ2-7,TRBD1,-,CASSSGQGAFEQYF,TGTGCCAGCAGTTCAGGACAGGGGGCGTTCGAGCAGTACTTC
TRBV9,TRBJ1-6,-,-,CASSVAALNSPLHF,TGTGCCAGCAGCGTAGCTGCCCTTAATTCACCCCTCCACTTT
TRBV7-7,TRBJ2-5,-,-,CASSLQGNQETQYF,TGTGCTAGCAGCTTACAGGGTAACCAAGAGACCCAGTACTTC
TRBV28,TRBJ2-1,TRBD1,-,CASSFEQGVYNEQFF,TGTGCCAGCAGTTTTGAACAGGGGGTCTACAATGAGCAGTTCTTC
TRBV4-3,TRBJ1-2,TRBD1,-,CASSQLDRGSPYGYTF,TGCGCCAGCAGCCAACTCGACAGGGGATCCCCCTATGGCTACACCTTC
TRBV28,TRBJ1-1,TRBD1,-,CASSIQGGRTEAFF,TGTGCCAGCAGTATACAGGGGGGAAGGACTGAAGCTTTCTTT
TRBV30,TRBJ1-1,TRBD1,-,CAWSLTGTANTEAFF,TGTGCCTGGAGTCTAACTGGGACAGCGAACACTGAAGCTTTCTTT
TRBV11-2,TRBJ2-7,TRBD1,-,CASSLGTGGPYEQYF,TGTGCCAGCAGCTTAGGGACAGGGGGCCCCTACGAGCAGTACTTC
TRBV5-1,TRBJ2-5,TRBD2,-,CASSLGREGQETQYF,TGCGCCAGCAGCCTTGGCCGGGAGGGCCAAGAGACCCAGTACTTC
TRBV7-8,TRBJ2-3,-,-,CASSSDLRSYF,TGTGCCAGCAGCTCTGACCTCAGGTCGTATTTT
TRBV19,TRBJ2-3,TRBD2,-,CASSNIAGDWNTQYF,TGTGCCAGTAGTAACATAGCGGGAGATTGGAATACGCAGTATTTT